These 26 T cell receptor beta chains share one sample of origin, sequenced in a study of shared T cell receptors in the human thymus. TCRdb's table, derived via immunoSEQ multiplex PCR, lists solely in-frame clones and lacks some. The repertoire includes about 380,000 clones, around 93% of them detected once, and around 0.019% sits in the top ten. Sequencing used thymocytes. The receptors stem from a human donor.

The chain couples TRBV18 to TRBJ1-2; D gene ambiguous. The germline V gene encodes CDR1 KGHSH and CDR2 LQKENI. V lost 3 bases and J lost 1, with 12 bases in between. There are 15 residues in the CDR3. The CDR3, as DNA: TGTGCCAGCTCACCCGTACCTGACGATAACTATGGCTACACCTTC. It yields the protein CASSPVPDDNYGYTF.

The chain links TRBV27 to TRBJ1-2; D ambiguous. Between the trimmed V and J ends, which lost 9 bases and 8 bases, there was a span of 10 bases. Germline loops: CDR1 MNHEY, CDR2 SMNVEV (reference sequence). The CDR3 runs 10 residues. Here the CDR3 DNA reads TGTGCCAGGATAATTGGAGGCTACACCTTC. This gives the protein CARIIGGYTF.

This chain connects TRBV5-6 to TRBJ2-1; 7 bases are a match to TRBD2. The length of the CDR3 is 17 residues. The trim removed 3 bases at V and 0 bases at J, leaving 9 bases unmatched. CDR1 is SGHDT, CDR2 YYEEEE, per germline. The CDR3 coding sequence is TGTGCCAGCAGCTCTCGGACTAGGCGAAGCTCCTACAATGAGCAGTTCTTC. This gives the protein CASSSRTRRSSYNEQFF.

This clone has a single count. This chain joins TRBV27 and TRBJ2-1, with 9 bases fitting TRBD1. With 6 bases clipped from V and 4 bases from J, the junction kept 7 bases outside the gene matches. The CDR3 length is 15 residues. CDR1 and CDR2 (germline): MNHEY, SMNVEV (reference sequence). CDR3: CASSGQGKKYNEQFF. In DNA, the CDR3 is TGTGCCAGCAGCGGACAGGGGAAAAAGTACAATGAGCAGTTCTTC.

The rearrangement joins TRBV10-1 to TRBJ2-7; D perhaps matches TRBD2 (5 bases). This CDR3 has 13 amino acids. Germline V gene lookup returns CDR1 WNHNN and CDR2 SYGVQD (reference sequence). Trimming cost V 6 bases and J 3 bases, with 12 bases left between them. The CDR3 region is CASSVGDGYEQYF. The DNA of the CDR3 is TGCGCCAGCAGCGTGGGAGACGGCTACGAGCAGTACTTC.

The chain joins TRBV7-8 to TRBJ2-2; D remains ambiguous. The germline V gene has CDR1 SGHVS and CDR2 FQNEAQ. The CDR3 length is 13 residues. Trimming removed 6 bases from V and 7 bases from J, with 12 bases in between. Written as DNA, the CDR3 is TGTGCCAGCAGTCGCTTATCCCGCGGGGAGCTGTTTTTT. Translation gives CASSRLSRGELFF. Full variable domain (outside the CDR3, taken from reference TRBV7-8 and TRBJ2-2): GAGVSQSPRYKVAKRGQDVALRCDPISGHVSLFWYQQALGQGPEFLTYFQNEAQLDKSGLPSDRFFAERPEGSVSTLKIQRTQQEDSAVYLCASSRLSRGELFFGEGSRLTVL.

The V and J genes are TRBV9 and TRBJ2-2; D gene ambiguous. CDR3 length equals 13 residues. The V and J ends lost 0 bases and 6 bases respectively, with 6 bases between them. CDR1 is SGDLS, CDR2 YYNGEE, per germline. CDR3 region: CASSVAAAGELFF. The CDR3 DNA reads TGTGCCAGCAGCGTAGCTGCGGCCGGGGAGCTGTTTTTT.

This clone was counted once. The CDR3 DNA is TGTGCCAGCAAATGTGGGGCCCTCAATCAGCCCCAGCATTTT. Protein: CASKCGALNQPQHF. V is TRBV28 and J is TRBJ1-5, with D tentatively TRBD1 (5 bases). The germline V gene has CDR1 MDHEN and CDR2 SYDVKM. Trimming took off 7 bases at V and 3 bases at J, with 13 bases between the two ends. The CDR3 has 14 residues.

CDR3 amino acids: CASSAAGGCTDTQYF. The CDR3 nucleotides are TGTGCCAGCAGTGCTGCGGGTGGATGCACAGATACGCAGTATTTT. The genes are TRBV27 and TRBJ2-3, with D perhaps TRBD2 (5 bases). Trimming took 5 bases from V and 1 from J, leaving 13 bases between them. This CDR3 has 15 amino acids. The V gene's germline CDR1 is MNHEY and CDR2 SMNVEV (reference sequence).

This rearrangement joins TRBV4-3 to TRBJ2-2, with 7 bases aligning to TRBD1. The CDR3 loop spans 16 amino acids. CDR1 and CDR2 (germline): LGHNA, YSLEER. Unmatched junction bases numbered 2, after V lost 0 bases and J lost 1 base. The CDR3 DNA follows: TGCGCCAGCAGCCAAGACGGGGACAGGAACACCGGGGAGCTGTTTTTT. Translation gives CASSQDGDRNTGELFF.

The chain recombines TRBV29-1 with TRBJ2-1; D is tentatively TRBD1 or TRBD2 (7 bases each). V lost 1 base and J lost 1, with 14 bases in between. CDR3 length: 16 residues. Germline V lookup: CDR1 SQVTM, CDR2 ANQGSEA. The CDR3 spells CSVEASGGGSYNEQFF. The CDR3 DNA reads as TGCAGCGTTGAAGCTTCAGGGGGGGGATCCTACAATGAGCAGTTCTTC.

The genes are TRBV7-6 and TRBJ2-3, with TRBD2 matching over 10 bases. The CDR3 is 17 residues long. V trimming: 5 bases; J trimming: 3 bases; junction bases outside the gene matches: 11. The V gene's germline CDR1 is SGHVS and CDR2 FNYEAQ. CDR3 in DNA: TGTGCCAGCAGCATTGTAGCGGGAGGTACAGGGACAGATACGCAGTATTTT. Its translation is CASSIVAGGTGTDTQYF.

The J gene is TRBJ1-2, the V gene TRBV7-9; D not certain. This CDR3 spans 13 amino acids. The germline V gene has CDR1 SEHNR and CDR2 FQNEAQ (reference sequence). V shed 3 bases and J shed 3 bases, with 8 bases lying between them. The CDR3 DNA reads TGTGCCAGCAGCTTGAGGAGGGACTATGGCTACACCTTC. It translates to CASSLRRDYGYTF.

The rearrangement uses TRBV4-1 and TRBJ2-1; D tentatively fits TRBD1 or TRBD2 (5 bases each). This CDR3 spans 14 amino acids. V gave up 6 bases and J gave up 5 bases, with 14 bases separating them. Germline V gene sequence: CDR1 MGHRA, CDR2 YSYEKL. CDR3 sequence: CASRDTRDNNEQFF. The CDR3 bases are TGCGCCAGCAGGGACACTAGGGATAACAATGAGCAGTTCTTC.

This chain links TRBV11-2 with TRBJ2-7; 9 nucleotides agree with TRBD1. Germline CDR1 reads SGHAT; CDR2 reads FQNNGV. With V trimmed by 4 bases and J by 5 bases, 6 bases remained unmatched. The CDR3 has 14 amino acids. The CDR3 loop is CASSSLGQGHEQYF. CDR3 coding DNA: TGTGCCAGCAGCTCCTTGGGACAGGGCCACGAGCAGTACTTC. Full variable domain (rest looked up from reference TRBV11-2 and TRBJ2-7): EAGVAQSPRYKIIEKRQSVAFWCNPISGHATLYWYQQILGQGPKLLIQFQNNGVVDDSQLPKDRFSAERLKGVDSTLKIQPAKLEDSAVYLCASSSLGQGHEQYFGPGTRLTVT.

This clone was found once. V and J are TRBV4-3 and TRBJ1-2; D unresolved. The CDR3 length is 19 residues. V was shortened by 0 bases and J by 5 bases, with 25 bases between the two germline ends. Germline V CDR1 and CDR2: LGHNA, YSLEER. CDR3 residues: CASSQDTLRCRSRLYGYTF. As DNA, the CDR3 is TGCGCCAGCAGCCAAGATACTCTTCGCTGTCGGTCCCGCCTTTATGGCTACACCTTC.

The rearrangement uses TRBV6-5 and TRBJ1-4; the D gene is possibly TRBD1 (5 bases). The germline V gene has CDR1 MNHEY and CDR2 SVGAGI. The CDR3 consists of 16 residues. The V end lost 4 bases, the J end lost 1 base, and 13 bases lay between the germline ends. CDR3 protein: CASSWGRALTNEKLFF. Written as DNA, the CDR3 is TGTGCCAGCAGTTGGGGCAGGGCACTAACTAATGAAAAACTGTTTTTT.

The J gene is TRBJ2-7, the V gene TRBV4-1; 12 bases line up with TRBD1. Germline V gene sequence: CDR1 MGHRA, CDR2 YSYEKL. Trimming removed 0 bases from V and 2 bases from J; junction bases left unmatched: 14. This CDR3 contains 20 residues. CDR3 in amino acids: CASSQDHGTGGRAVTYEQYF. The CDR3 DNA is TGCGCCAGCAGCCAAGATCACGGGACAGGGGGCCGAGCGGTAACCTACGAGCAGTACTTC.

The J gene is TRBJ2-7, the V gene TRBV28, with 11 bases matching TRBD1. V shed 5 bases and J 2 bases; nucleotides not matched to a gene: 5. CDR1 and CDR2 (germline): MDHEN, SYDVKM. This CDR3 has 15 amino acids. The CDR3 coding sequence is TGTGCCAGCAGTGGACAGGGGGCCGTCGCCTACGAGCAGTACTTC. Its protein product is CASSGQGAVAYEQYF.

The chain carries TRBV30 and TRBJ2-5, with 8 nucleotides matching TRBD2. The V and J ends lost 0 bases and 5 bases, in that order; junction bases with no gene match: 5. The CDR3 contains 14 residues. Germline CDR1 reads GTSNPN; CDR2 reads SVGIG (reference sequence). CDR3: CAWSVAGVSETQYF. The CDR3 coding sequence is TGTGCCTGGAGTGTAGCGGGGGTAAGCGAGACCCAGTACTTC.

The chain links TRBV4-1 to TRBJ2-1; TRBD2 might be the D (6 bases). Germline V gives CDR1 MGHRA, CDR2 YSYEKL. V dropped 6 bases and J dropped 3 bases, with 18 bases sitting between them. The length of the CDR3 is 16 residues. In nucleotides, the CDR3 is TGCGCCAGCAGTTCGTTAGCGGAGCTTGGCTACAATGAGCAGTTCTTC. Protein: CASSSLAELGYNEQFF.

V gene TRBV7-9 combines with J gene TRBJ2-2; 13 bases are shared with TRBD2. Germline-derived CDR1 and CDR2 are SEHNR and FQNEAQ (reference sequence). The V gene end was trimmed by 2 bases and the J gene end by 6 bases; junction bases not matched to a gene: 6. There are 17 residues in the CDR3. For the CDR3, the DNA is TGTGCCAGCAGCTTACCTACTAGCGGGAGGGCCGCCGGGGAGCTGTTTTTT. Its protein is CASSLPTSGRAAGELFF.

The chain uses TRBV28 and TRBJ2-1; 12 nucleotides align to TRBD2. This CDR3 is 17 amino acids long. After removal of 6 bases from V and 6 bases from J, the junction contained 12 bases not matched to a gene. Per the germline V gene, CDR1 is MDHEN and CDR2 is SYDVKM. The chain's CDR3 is CASSLTSGSPRGNEQFF. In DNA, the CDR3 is TGTGCCAGCAGCTTGACTAGCGGGAGCCCTCGAGGCAATGAGCAGTTCTTC.

CDR3 residues: CASSDDRNSGSELTGELFF. The CDR3 nucleotides read TGCGCCAGCAGTGATGATCGGAATAGCGGGAGCGAGTTAACCGGGGAGCTGTTTTTT. V gene TRBV10-1 combines with J gene TRBJ2-2; 9 bases match TRBD2. V trimming: 3 bases; J trimming: 5 bases; junction bases outside the gene matches: 16. Germline V lookup: CDR1 WNHNN, CDR2 SYGVQD (reference sequence). The CDR3 length is 19 residues.

The CDR3, as DNA: TGCAGCGTGGAGGGAACCAATGAGCAGTTCTTC. Translated: CSVEGTNEQFF. The chain joins TRBV29-1 to TRBJ2-1; tentative D call: TRBD2 (6 bases). The CDR3 length is 11 residues. The germline gives CDR1 SQVTM, CDR2 ANQGSEA. Trimming took 6 bases from V and 6 from J, leaving 9 bases between them.

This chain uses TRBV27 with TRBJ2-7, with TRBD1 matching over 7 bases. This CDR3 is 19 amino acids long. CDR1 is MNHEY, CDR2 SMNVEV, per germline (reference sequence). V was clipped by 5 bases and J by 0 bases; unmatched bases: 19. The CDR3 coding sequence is TGTGCCAGCAGTCCGTCTATCGCACAGGGGCCTTCCCCCTCCTACGAGCAGTACTTC. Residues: CASSPSIAQGPSPSYEQYF.